This entry lists 32 T cell receptor beta chains sequenced from one sample in a study of T cells in localized non-small cell lung cancer. Sequencing was performed with immunoSEQ multiplex PCR; in TCRdb, only in-frame clones are kept and a portion is missing. The profile shows around 41,000 clones, roughly 84% of them singletons. Sequences were derived from PBMCs, sampled before any cancer treatment. Receptors originate from a man aged 35-69 years with stage II lung adenocarcinoma.

The rearrangement joins TRBV19 to TRBJ1-5, with TRBD1 as a possible D gene (5 bases). This CDR3 contains 14 residues. Trimming removed 7 bases from V and 4 bases from J, with 14 bases in between. From germline, CDR1 is LNHDA and CDR2 SQIVND (reference sequence). Here the CDR3 DNA reads TGTGCCAGTACGCTGACGGGGGGGAATCAGCCCCAGCATTTT. This sequence encodes CASTLTGGNQPQHF.

The V and J genes are TRBV9 and TRBJ1-2; TRBD1 is a possible D gene (5 bases). The CDR3 is 15 residues long. Germline CDR1 is SGDLS and CDR2 is YYNGEE. V was shortened by 0 bases and J by 7 bases, with 16 bases between the two germline ends. CDR3 DNA: TGTGCCAGCAGCGTAGACAATTGGGGCGGCGGTGGCTACACCTTC. It yields the protein CASSVDNWGGGGYTF. Based on the CDR3 plus reference TRBV9 and TRBJ1-2, the full variable domain is DSGVTQTPKHLITATGQRVTLRCSPRSGDLSVYWYQQSLDQGLQFLIQYYNGEERAKGNILERFSAQQFPDLHSELNLSSLELGDSALYFCASSVDNWGGGGYTFGSGTRLTVV.

This chain joins TRBV19 and TRBJ1-3; perhaps TRBD1 as D (6 bases). Germline values: CDR1 LNHDA, CDR2 SQIVND (reference sequence). Trimming cost V 6 bases and J 0 bases, with 12 bases left between them. The CDR3 totals 15 residues. CDR3 nucleotide sequence: TGTGCCAGTAGACTCCAGGACAGCTCTGGAAACACCATATATTTT. It specifies CASRLQDSSGNTIYF.

The genes are TRBV5-8 and TRBJ1-2; maybe TRBD1 (6 bases). V lost 5 bases, J lost 1 base, and 9 bases lay in between. The CDR3 is 13 residues long. CDR1 and CDR2 from the germline V gene are SGHTS and YDEGEE. The CDR3 sequence is CASRPGVNYGYTF. CDR3 DNA sequence: TGTGCCAGCAGGCCAGGGGTTAACTATGGCTACACCTTC.

The gene calls are TRBV7-8 and TRBJ2-3, with TRBD2 matching over 11 bases. The CDR3 loop spans 15 amino acids. V dropped 3 bases and J dropped 5; count of bases not matched to a gene: 4. Germline CDR1 and CDR2: SGHVS and FQNEAQ. CDR3 sequence: CASSFGTSGRDTQYF. The CDR3 coding sequence is TGTGCCAGCAGCTTTGGGACTAGCGGAAGAGATACGCAGTATTTT.

The chain links TRBV27 to TRBJ2-7; perhaps D is TRBD1 or TRBD2 (5 bases each). Trimming removed 5 bases at V and 2 bases at J, with 16 bases between. The CDR3 sequence is 15 residues long. From germline, CDR1 is MNHEY and CDR2 SMNVEV (reference sequence). CDR3 loop: CASSPLGVRAYEQYF. The CDR3 DNA sequence: TGTGCCAGCAGTCCCCTGGGGGTCCGCGCCTACGAGCAGTACTTC.

The chain combines TRBV5-6 with TRBJ2-5; a possible D gene is TRBD2 (7 bases). The ends were cut back, 1 base at V and 4 bases at J, with 20 bases in the middle. The CDR3 spans 17 residues. Germline V gene data show CDR1 as SGHDT and CDR2 as YYEEEE. CDR3 bases: TGTGCCAGCAGCTTGATGGTCGAAGGACTAGGGGGAGAGACCCAGTACTTC. Amino acids: CASSLMVEGLGGETQYF.

The chain uses TRBV2 and TRBJ1-3, with D tentatively TRBD1 (5 bases). V was shortened by 6 bases and J by 0 bases, with 12 bases between the two germline ends. From germline, CDR1 is SNHLY and CDR2 FYNNEI. There are 15 residues in the CDR3. The CDR3 nucleotides read TGTGCCAGCAGACCTCAGGGTATCTCTGGAAACACCATATATTTT. Its protein product is CASRPQGISGNTIYF.

V usage is TRBV10-3 and J usage is TRBJ2-2; 7 bases match TRBD1. Trimming at V came to 6 bases and at J to 6 bases, leaving 1 base not matched to a gene. Germline CDR1 and CDR2: ENHRY and SYGVKD. This CDR3 spans 12 amino acids. The CDR3 DNA sequence: TGTGCCATCAGCGACAGGGCCGGGGAGCTGTTTTTT. It yields the protein CAISDRAGELFF.

The chain recombines TRBV28 with TRBJ1-2; D may be TRBD1 (5 bases). Trimming left V 4 bases short and J 4 bases short, with 13 bases between. Germline CDR1 reads MDHEN; CDR2 reads SYDVKM. The length of the CDR3 is 14 residues. The CDR3 DNA is TGTGCCAGCAGTTCCCCTGACAGTATCTATGGCTACACCTTC. Translation gives CASSSPDSIYGYTF.

The rearrangement uses TRBV7-8 and TRBJ2-5; D possibly corresponds to TRBD2 (5 bases). The ends were cut back, 4 bases at V and 2 bases at J, with 11 bases in the middle. CDR3 length: 14 amino acids. The germline CDR1 and CDR2 sequences are SGHVS and FQNEAQ. The CDR3 reads CASSSRAEQETQYF. The CDR3 coding sequence is TGTGCCAGCAGCTCACGAGCGGAACAAGAGACCCAGTACTTC.

The table lists this clone with a count of one. The V gene is TRBV4-2, the J gene TRBJ2-7, with D perhaps matching TRBD1 or TRBD2 (5 bases each). The CDR3 length is 15 residues. The V and J ends lost 3 bases and 6 bases respectively, with 18 bases between them. Germline V CDR1 and CDR2: LGHNA, YNFKEQ. For the CDR3, the DNA is TGTGCCAGCAGCCAGTTTCCGGGGCCGAGCCCCGAGCAGTACTTC. It codes for CASSQFPGPSPEQYF.

The V and J genes are TRBV27 and TRBJ1-1; weak D call: TRBD1 (5 bases). Germline-derived CDR1 and CDR2 are MNHEY and SMNVEV (reference sequence). The V end lost 3 bases, the J end lost 1 base, and 9 bases lay between the germline ends. The CDR3 has 14 amino acids. CDR3: CASSFRGWNTEAFF. In nucleotides, the CDR3 is TGTGCCAGCAGTTTTCGGGGGTGGAACACTGAAGCTTTCTTT.

This clone was seen a single time. This chain joins TRBV7-9 and TRBJ2-3, with no clear D. Per the germline V gene, CDR1 is SEHNR and CDR2 is FQNEAQ (reference sequence). The length of the CDR3 is 17 residues. Trimming took off 2 bases at V and 1 base at J, with 16 bases between the two ends. The CDR3 sequence: CASSLRPKAYRTDTQYF. CDR3 sequence (DNA): TGTGCCAGCAGCTTAAGGCCCAAAGCGTATCGCACAGATACGCAGTATTTT.

A few counts support this clone. The rearrangement joins TRBV19 to TRBJ1-1; 7 nucleotides match TRBD1. Germline V lookup: CDR1 LNHDA, CDR2 SQIVND (reference sequence). J was trimmed by 1 base and V by 11 bases; bases with no gene match: 7. There are 13 residues in the CDR3. As DNA, the CDR3 is TGTGCCGTCAACAGGGGCAGGAACACTGAAGCTTTCTTT. This encodes CAVNRGRNTEAFF.

This rearrangement joins TRBV27 to TRBJ2-4, with TRBD1 identical over 7 bases. V lost 2 bases and J lost 0; bases outside the gene matches: 7. The length of the CDR3 is 17 residues. Germline CDR1 reads MNHEY; CDR2 reads SMNVEV (reference sequence). CDR3 nucleotides: TGTGCCAGCAGTTTAACAGGGGATACTTTAGCCAAAAACATTCAGTACTTC. As protein: CASSLTGDTLAKNIQYF.

V usage is TRBV19 and J usage is TRBJ1-5; 7 bases match TRBD1. This CDR3 comprises 17 residues. V shed 6 bases, J shed 0 bases, and the junction held 11 bases outside the gene matches. Germline V lookup: CDR1 LNHDA, CDR2 SQIVND (reference sequence). CDR3 region: CASRLLQGRLSNQPQHF. As DNA, the CDR3 is TGTGCCAGTAGGTTACTACAGGGGAGACTTAGCAATCAGCCCCAGCATTTT.

This clone appeared a single time. This rearrangement joins TRBV7-2 to TRBJ1-4, with D maybe TRBD1 (6 bases). The CDR3 runs to 14 residues. Looked up from germline, CDR1 is SGHTA and CDR2 is FQGNSA. V was pared by 6 bases and J by 0 bases, with 8 bases between. The DNA of the CDR3 is TGTGCCAGCAGGGAGGGGGCAACTAATGAAAAACTGTTTTTT. As protein: CASREGATNEKLFF.

V gene TRBV2 combines with J gene TRBJ2-4; 8 nucleotides agree with TRBD1. After removal of 6 bases from V and 0 bases from J, the junction contained 16 bases not matched to a gene. The CDR3 consists of 19 residues. The germline V gene has CDR1 SNHLY and CDR2 FYNNEI. CDR3 nucleotides: TGTGCCAGCAGGGGAATCAGAAGGGGACAGGATCTAGCCAAAAACATTCAGTACTTC. Protein: CASRGIRRGQDLAKNIQYF.

The genes are TRBV5-8 and TRBJ2-7; 9 nucleotides line up with TRBD1. The germline CDR1 and CDR2 sequences are SGHTS and YDEGEE. Trimming took 3 bases from V and 2 from J; bases not matched to a gene: 3. The CDR3 totals 14 residues. DNA for the CDR3: TGTGCCAGCAGCTCAAGACAGGGGGCCTACGAGCAGTACTTC. It codes for CASSSRQGAYEQYF.

This chain connects TRBV9 to TRBJ1-5, with a tentative D call TRBD1 (5 bases). The germline V and J ends were trimmed by 0 bases and 6 bases, with 13 bases remaining between them. There are 15 residues in the CDR3. CDR1 is SGDLS, CDR2 YYNGEE, per germline. Here the CDR3 reads CASSVGGLISQPQHF. CDR3 bases: TGTGCCAGCAGCGTAGGGGGACTTATAAGTCAGCCCCAGCATTTT.

This clone has just one count. The chain employs TRBV27 and TRBJ1-2; D not resolved. Germline-derived CDR1 and CDR2 are MNHEY and SMNVEV (reference sequence). This CDR3 spans 14 amino acids. Trimming removed 6 bases from V and 5 bases from J, with 16 bases in between. Here the CDR3 DNA reads TGTGCCAGCAGCCCTCAAAGCTCGGGTTATGGCTACACCTTC. As protein: CASSPQSSGYGYTF.

The V and J genes are TRBV18 and TRBJ1-1; D not certain. V was shortened by 1 base and J by 3 bases, with 6 bases between the two germline ends. Germline V gene sequence: CDR1 KGHSH, CDR2 LQKENI. The CDR3 is 13 residues long. For the CDR3, the DNA is TGTGCCAGCTCACCACGACTATACACTGAAGCTTTCTTT. Its protein is CASSPRLYTEAFF.

The J gene is TRBJ2-7, the V gene TRBV18; TRBD1 agrees at 7 bases. Per germline, CDR1 KGHSH and CDR2 LQKENI. V lost 3 bases and J lost 6; bases outside the gene matches: 5. The length of the CDR3 is 13 residues. The CDR3 here is CASSPNDRVEQYF. CDR3 nucleotide sequence: TGTGCCAGCTCACCTAACGACAGGGTCGAGCAGTACTTC. Drawing the rest from reference TRBV18 and TRBJ2-7, the complete variable domain is NAGVMQNPRHLVRRRGQEARLRCSPMKGHSHVYWYRQLPEEGLKFMVYLQKENIIDESGMPKERFSAEFPKEGPSILRIQQVVRGDSAAYFCASSPNDRVEQYFGPGTRLTVT.

The V gene is TRBV7-2, the J gene TRBJ2-2; TRBD1 matches 7 bases. This CDR3 region has 15 residues. Germline CDR1 is SGHTA and CDR2 is FQGNSA. After removal of 4 bases from V and 6 bases from J, the junction contained 8 bases not matched to a gene. CDR3 sequence reads: CASSWGTERAGELFF. The CDR3 region has the DNA TGTGCCAGCAGCTGGGGGACAGAAAGGGCCGGGGAGCTGTTTTTT.

The chain carries TRBV27 and TRBJ1-5; 7 nucleotides line up with TRBD1. Germline values: CDR1 MNHEY, CDR2 SMNVEV (reference sequence). The V segment lost 5 bases and the J segment 6 bases; nucleotides outside the gene matches: 4. The CDR3 covers 13 residues. The CDR3, as DNA: TGTGCCAGCAGTATCCGACAGGGTCAGCCCCAGCATTTT. Translation gives CASSIRQGQPQHF.

The chain has TRBV21-1 and TRBJ1-6. TRBV21-1 is tagged as a pseudogene. The CDR3 contains 15 residues. The CDR3 nucleotides are TGTGCCAGCAGATTAAAAAGCTCCTATAATTCACCCCTCCACTTT. This encodes CASRLKSSYNSPLHF.

The rearrangement links TRBV6-5 to TRBJ1-3; D not certain. The CDR3 is 13 residues long. Trimming pared 2 bases from V and 3 bases from J, leaving 5 bases between. Germline values: CDR1 MNHEY, CDR2 SVGAGI. For the CDR3, the DNA is TGTGCCAGCAGTTACGGGGTTGGAAACACCATATATTTT. This encodes CASSYGVGNTIYF.

The V and J genes are TRBV9 and TRBJ1-1; 8 bases are shared with TRBD1. The CDR3 runs to 16 residues. Per the germline V gene, CDR1 is SGDLS and CDR2 is YYNGEE. Losses at the gene ends were 4 bases for V and 0 bases for J; bases not matched to a gene: 8. This CDR3 is CASSPSGTGVNTEAFF. The CDR3 region has the DNA TGTGCCAGCAGCCCATCCGGGACAGGAGTGAACACTGAAGCTTTCTTT.

V usage is TRBV5-5 and J usage is TRBJ2-1; 12 nucleotides line up with TRBD2. The CDR3 length is 18 residues. Germline values: CDR1 SGHKS, CDR2 YYEKEE (reference sequence). V lost 2 bases, J lost 9 bases, and 15 bases stayed unmatched. CDR3 in DNA: TGTGCCAGCAGCTTAGCCCTACTAGCGGGAGGTTATGGGGGTGAGCAGTTCTTC. It is translated as CASSLALLAGGYGGEQFF.

The chain couples TRBV2 to TRBJ2-7, with D unclear. The CDR3 is made up of 12 amino acids. CDR1 SNHLY and CDR2 FYNNEI come from the germline V gene. Trimming removed 5 bases from V and 0 bases from J, with 5 bases in between. This CDR3 reads CASSLSSYEQYF. In nucleotides, the CDR3 is TGTGCCAGCAGTCTCTCCTCCTACGAGCAGTACTTC. The full variable domain, with the rest looked up from reference TRBV2 and TRBJ2-7, is EPEVTQTPSHQVTQMGQEVILRCVPISNHLYFYWYRQILGQKVEFLVSFYNNEISEKSEIFDDQFSVERPDGSNFTLKIRSTKLEDSAMYFCASSLSSYEQYFGPGTRLTVT.

V is TRBV18 and J is TRBJ1-1, with a tentative D call TRBD1 (6 bases). Germline V gives CDR1 KGHSH, CDR2 LQKENI. This CDR3 is built from 15 residues. Trimming left V 5 bases short and J 1 base short, with 14 bases between. DNA of the CDR3: TGTGCCAGCTCATCGCGAACAGGGCAGAACACTGAAGCTTTCTTT. Protein sequence: CASSSRTGQNTEAFF.